This T cell receptor beta chain was sequenced in a study of cytotoxic CD8 clonotypes in ibrutinib-treated CLL. Study results and caveats: For progressing versus sustained-remission patients, sampling times were not the same. On treatment, the uncommon public clonotypes contracted or remained stable. While tracking circulating CD8+ T-cell counts, baseline clonality exceeded that of age-matched healthy donors.

Comment on this clone: The antigen is unknown.

Cryopreserved PBMCs were the source of about 2 micrograms of genomic DNA, which went to TCR beta libraries. Profiling relied on immunoSEQ multiplex PCR, and the TCRdb table lists in-frame clones only, not all of them. The sample gives 250,000 to 350,000 clones, approximately 79% of which show up once; roughly 5% is in the top ten. This CDR3 region has 16 residues. Trimming at V came to 6 bases and at J to 4 bases, leaving 9 bases not matched to a gene. Looked up from germline, CDR1 is SGHRS and CDR2 is YFSETQ. Specimen: PBMCs, collected at disease progression, from a patient treated with ibrutinib. This receptor was identified in a human donor with chronic lymphocytic leukemia. The chain recombines TRBV5-1 with TRBJ2-2; 10 bases match TRBD2. CDR3 nucleotides: TGCGCCAGCAACAAAATTAGCGGGGGGCTCACCGGGGAGCTGTTTTTT. Translating gives CASNKISGGLTGELFF.